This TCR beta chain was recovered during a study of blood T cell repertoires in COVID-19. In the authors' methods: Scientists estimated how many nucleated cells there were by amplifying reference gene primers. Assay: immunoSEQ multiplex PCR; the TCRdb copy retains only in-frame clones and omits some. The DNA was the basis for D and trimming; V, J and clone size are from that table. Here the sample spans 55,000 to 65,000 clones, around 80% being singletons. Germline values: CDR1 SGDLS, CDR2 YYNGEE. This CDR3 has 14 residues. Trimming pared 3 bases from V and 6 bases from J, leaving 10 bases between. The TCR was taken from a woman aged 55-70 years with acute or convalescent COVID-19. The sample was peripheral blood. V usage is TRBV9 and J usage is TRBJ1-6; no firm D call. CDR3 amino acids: CASSAWLGNSPLHF. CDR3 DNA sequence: TGTGCCAGCAGCGCCTGGCTTGGTAATTCACCCCTCCACTTT.